The sequence of this T cell receptor (delta chain) was determined in a study of γδ T cells in repeated Plasmodium falciparum infection (dated by TCRdb to the early 2020s). General notes on the study: The natural-infection arm enrolled Malian children exposed to intense seasonal malaria transmission, compared against age and gender matched Australian children. Samples were collected from controlled-infection subjects at baseline, immediately before selected infections, and 21 days after each infection. Four controlled human malaria infections were administered to a few malaria-naive U.S. adults over around 600 days by bites from P. falciparum NF54-infected Anopheles stephensi mosquitoes. Malian gammadelta TCR repertoires were analysed cross-sectionally during no-transmission periods and longitudinally across acute febrile malaria episodes. In the study, the shaping of the human gammadelta T cell repertoire by repeated Plasmodium falciparum infection was examined using natural infection in Mali and controlled human malaria infection.

CDR1 TSWWSYY and CDR2 QGS were looked up in the germline V gene. There are 25 amino acids in the CDR3, from cysteine to phenylalanine inclusive. The retained sequence is limited to the CDR3, 75 bases, with the frame set at the first base. After removal of 3 bases from V and 7 bases from J, the junction retains 36 bases not matched to a gene. What the authors observed across the whole study: Vgamma9/Vdelta2+ TCR repertoires kept a highly stable polyclonal repertoire across time and infection, and many TCRgamma sequences overlapped between individuals. Compared with Australian children, Malian children appeared to have Vdelta2-negative gammadelta TCR repertoires that were more clonally expanded, less diverse and less shared. The Malian cohort came from a small rural village of predominantly one ethnic group, limiting generalizability. Repeated controlled infections appeared to drive waves of new clonotype selection in Vdelta2-negative, largely Vdelta1+, gammadelta TCR repertoires. Analysis of inter-individual variability in gammadelta T cell responses was limited by the small size of the controlled-infection cohort.

Vgamma9/Vdelta2+ and Vdelta2-negative gammadelta T cell populations were flow-sorted from peripheral blood mononuclear cells for bulk TCR repertoire analysis. Libraries were made using multiplex PCR. Sequenced on an Illumina MiSeq. From each sorted gammadelta T cell sample, both TCR gamma (TRG) and TCR delta (TRD) chains were sequenced. The authors processed their data as follows. The repertoire analyses used clonotype tree plots, the accumulated frequency of the top 20 clonotypes, and diversity index (DI) and D75 metrics. TCRdb called clones from the public reads with CATT, and repeated DNA sequences were later combined into one row. The V and J calls were determined by TCRdb, not by the authors. The sample table holds roughly 93,000 delta-chain clones, of which less than 1% were seen once. Of the sample, nearly 10% is held by the ten largest clones. This clone has at least ten counts. No cognate antigen has been identified for it. A far larger clone is off by one base, so a read error is likely.

The specimen sequenced was gamma-delta T cells from blood. The sequence joins TRDV1 to TRDJ1; a stretch of 12 junction bases matches TRDD3. The sequence derives from a pool of human donors (malaria-infected and uninfected, not separated). The CDR3 reads as follows: CALGEFQRGPSEENWGIPSNSKLIF. The DNA is TGTGCTCTTGGGGAGTTCCAGAGGGGGCCTTCCGAAGAAAACTGGGGGATACCTTCCAACAGTAAACTCATCTTT.